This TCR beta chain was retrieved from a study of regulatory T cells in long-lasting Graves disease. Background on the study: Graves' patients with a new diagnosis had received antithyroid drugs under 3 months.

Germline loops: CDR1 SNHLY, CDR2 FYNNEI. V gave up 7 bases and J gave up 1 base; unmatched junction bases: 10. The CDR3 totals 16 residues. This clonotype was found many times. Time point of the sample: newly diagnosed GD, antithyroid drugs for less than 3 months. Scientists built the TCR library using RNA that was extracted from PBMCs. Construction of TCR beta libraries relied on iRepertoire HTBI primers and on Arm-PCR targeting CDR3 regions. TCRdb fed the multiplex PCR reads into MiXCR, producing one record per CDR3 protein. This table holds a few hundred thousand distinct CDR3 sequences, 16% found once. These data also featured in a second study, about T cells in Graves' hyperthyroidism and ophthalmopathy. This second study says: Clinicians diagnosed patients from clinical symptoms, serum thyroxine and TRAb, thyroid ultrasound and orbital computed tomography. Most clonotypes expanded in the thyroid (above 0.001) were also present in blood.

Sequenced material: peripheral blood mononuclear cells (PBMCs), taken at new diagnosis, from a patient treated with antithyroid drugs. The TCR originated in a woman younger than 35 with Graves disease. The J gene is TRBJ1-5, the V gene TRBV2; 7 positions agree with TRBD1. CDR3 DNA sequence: TGTGCCAGCACCCGGGACAGAGCTTCGAGCAATCAGCCCCAGCATTTT. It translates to CASTRDRASSNQPQHF.